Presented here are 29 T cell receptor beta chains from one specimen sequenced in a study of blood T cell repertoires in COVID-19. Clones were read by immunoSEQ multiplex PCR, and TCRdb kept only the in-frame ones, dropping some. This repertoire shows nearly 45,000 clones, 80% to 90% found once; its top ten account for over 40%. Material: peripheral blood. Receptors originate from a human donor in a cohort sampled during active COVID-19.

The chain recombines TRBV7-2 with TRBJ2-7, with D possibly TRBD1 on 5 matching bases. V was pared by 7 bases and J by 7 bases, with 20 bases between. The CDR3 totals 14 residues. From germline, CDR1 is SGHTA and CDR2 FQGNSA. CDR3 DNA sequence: TGTGCCAGCATCTATAGTCCTGGTCCAGGGGAGCAGTACTTC. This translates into CASIYSPGPGEQYF.

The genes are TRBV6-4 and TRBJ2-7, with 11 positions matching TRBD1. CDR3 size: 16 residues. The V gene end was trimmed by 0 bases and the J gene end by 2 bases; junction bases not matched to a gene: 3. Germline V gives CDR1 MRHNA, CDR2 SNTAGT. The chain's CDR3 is CASSDSGQGATYEQYV. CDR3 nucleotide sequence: TGTGCCAGCAGTGACTCTGGACAGGGGGCAACCTACGAGCAGTACGTC.

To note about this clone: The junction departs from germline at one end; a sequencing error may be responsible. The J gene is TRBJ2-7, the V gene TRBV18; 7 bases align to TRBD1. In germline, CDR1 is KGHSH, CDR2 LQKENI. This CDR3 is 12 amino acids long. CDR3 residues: CASSPDRDTIIF. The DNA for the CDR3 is TGTGCCAGCTCACCCGACAGGGACACCATTATCTTC.

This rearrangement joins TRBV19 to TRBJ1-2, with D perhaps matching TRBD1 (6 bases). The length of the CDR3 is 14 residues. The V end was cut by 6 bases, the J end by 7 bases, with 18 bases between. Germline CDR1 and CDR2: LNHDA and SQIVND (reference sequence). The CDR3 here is CASSPGTYTIGYTF. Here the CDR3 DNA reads TGTGCCAGTAGCCCCGGGACATACACCATTGGCTACACCTTC.

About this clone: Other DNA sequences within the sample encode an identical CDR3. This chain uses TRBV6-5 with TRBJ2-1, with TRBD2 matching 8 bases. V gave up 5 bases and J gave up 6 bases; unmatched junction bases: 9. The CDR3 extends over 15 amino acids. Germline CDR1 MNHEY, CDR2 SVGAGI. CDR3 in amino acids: CASSILAGGTNEQFF. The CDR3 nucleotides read TGTGCCAGCAGTATTCTAGCGGGCGGGACCAATGAGCAGTTCTTC.

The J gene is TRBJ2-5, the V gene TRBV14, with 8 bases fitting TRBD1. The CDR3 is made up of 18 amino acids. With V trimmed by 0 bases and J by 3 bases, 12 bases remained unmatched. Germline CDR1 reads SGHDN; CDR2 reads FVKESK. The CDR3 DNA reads TGTGCCAGCAGCCAAGAAGGTCACCATGGACAGGGAGAAGAGACCCAGTACTTC. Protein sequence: CASSQEGHHGQGEETQYF.

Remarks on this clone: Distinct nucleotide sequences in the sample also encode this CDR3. The CDR3 nucleotides are TGCGCCAGCAGCTCACGAGTGAACACTGAAGCTTTCTTT. The encoded protein is CASSSRVNTEAFF. This rearrangement joins TRBV5-1 to TRBJ1-1; D is uncertain. The CDR3 has 13 residues. Germline CDR1 is SGHRS and CDR2 is YFSETQ. The ends were cut back, 3 bases at V and 0 bases at J, with 6 bases in the middle.

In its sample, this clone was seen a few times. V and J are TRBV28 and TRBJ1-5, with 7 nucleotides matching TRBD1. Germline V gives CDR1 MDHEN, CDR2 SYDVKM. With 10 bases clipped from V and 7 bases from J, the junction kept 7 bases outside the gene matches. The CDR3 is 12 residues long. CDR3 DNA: TGTGCCATCCAGGGGGTTAAGCAGCCCCAGCATTTT. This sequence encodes CAIQGVKQPQHF.

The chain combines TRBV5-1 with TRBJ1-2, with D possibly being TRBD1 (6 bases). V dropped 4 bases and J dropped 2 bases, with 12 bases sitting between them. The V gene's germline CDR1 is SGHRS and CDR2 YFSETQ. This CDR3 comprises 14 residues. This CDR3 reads CASSRTVVNYGYTF. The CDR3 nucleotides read TGCGCCAGCAGCCGGACAGTTGTAAACTATGGCTACACCTTC.

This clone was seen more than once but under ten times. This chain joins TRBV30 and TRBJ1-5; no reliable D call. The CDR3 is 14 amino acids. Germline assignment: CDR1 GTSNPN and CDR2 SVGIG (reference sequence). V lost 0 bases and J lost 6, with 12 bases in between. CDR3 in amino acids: CAWSVLEGRQPQHF. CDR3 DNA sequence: TGTGCCTGGAGTGTACTAGAAGGACGTCAGCCCCAGCATTTT.

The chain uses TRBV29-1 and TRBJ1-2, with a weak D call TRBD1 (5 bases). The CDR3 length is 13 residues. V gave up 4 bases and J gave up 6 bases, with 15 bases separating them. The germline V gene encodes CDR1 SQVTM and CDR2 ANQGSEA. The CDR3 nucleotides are TGCAGCGTTGTAAACCTGGGGCAGGATGGCTACACCTTC. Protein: CSVVNLGQDGYTF. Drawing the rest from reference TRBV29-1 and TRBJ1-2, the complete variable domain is SAVISQKPSRDICQRGTSLTIQCQVDSQVTMMFWYRQQPGQSLTLIATANQGSEATYESGFVIDKFPISRPNLTFSTLTVSNMSPEDSSIYLCSVVNLGQDGYTFGSGTRLTVV.

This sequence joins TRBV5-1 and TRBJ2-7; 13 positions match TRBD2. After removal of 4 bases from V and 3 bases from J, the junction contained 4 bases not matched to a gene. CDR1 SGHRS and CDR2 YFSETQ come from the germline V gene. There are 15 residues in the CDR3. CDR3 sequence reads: CASSGGTSGDYEQYF. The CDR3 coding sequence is TGCGCCAGCAGCGGAGGGACTAGCGGGGACTACGAGCAGTACTTC.

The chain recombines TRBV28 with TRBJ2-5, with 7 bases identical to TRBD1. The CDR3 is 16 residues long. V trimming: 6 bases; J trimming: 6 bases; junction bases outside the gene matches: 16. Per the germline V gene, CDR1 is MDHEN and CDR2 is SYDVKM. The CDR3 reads CASRPRQGGMLKTQYF. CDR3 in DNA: TGTGCCAGCAGACCCCGACAGGGTGGAATGTTAAAGACCCAGTACTTC.

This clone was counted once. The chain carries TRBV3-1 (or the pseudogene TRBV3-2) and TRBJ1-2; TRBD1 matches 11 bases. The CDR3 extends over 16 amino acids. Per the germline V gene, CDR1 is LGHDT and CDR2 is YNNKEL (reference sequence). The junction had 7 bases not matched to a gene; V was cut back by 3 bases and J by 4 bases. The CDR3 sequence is CASSHGQGAKLYGYTF. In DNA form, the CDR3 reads TGTGCCAGCAGCCACGGACAGGGGGCGAAACTCTATGGCTACACCTTC.

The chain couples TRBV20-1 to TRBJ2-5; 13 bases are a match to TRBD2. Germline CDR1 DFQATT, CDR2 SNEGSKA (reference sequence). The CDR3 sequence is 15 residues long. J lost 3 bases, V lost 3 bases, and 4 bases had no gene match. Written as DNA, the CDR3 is TGCAGTGCTAGTAACGGACTAGCGGGGGAAGAGACCCAGTACTTC. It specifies CSASNGLAGEETQYF.

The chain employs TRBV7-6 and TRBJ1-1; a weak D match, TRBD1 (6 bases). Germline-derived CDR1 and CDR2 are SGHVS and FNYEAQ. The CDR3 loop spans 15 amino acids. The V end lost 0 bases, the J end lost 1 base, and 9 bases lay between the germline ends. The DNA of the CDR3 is TGTGCCAGCAGCTTAGCAGGACAGCCGAACACTGAAGCTTTCTTT. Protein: CASSLAGQPNTEAFF.

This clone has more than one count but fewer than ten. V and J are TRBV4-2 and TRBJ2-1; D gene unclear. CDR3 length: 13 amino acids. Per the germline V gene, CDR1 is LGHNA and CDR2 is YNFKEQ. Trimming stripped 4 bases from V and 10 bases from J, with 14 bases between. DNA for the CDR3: TGTGCCAGCAGCCCGCGCTCCGTGGAGGAGCAGTTCTTC. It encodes CASSPRSVEEQFF.

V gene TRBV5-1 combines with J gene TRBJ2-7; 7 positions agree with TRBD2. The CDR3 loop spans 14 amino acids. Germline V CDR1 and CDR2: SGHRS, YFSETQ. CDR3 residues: CASRTTAGSFEQYV. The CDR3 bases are TGCGCCAGCAGGACGACAGCGGGGTCCTTCGAGCAGTACGTC.

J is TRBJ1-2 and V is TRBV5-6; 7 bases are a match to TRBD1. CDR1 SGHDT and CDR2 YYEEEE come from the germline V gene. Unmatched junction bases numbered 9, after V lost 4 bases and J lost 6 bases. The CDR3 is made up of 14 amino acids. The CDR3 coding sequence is TGTGCCAGCAGCACCCGACAGGGTAGGCATGGCTACACCTTC. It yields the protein CASSTRQGRHGYTF.

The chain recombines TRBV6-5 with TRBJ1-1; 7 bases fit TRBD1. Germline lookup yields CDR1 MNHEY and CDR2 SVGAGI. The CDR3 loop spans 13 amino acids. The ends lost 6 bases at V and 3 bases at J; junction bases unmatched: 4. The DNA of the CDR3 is TGTGCCAGCAGGGTGACAGGGTACACTGAAGCTTTCTTT. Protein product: CASRVTGYTEAFF.

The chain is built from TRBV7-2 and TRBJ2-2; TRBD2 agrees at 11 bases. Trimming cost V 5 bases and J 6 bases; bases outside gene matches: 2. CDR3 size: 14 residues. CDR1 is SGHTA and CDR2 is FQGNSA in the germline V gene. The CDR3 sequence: CASSHSGGAGELFF. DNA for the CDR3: TGTGCCAGCAGCCATAGCGGGGGGGCCGGGGAGCTGTTTTTT. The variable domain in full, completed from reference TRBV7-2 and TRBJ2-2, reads GAGVSQSPSNKVTEKGKDVELRCDPISGHTALYWYRQSLGQGLEFLIYFQGNSAPDKSGLPSDRFSAERTGGSVSTLTIQRTQQEDSAVYLCASSHSGGAGELFFGEGSRLTVL.

The CDR3 coding sequence is TGTGCCAGCAGTTTGTGGGCGGGGGACACAGATACGCAGTATTTT. Amino acid sequence: CASSLWAGDTDTQYF. The genes are TRBV27 and TRBJ2-3; 7 bases line up with TRBD2. CDR3 length: 15 residues. CDR1 and CDR2 from the germline V gene are MNHEY and SMNVEV (reference sequence). With V trimmed by 3 bases and J by 2 bases, 5 bases remained unmatched.

The CDR3 nucleotides are TGTGCCAGCAGCCGGACAGGGGGCTTCTATGGCTACACCTTC. Translation gives CASSRTGGFYGYTF. This sequence joins TRBV3-1 (or the pseudogene TRBV3-2) and TRBJ1-2, with 11 bases matching TRBD1. J lost 4 bases, V lost 4 bases, and 2 bases had no gene match. The CDR3 covers 14 residues. Per germline, CDR1 LGHDT and CDR2 YNNKEL (reference sequence).

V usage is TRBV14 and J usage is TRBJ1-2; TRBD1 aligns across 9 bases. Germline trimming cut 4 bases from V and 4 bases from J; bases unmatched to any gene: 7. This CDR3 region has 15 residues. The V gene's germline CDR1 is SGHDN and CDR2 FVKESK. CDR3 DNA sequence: TGTGCCAGCAGCCTTGGACAGGGGATCGGCTATGGCTACACCTTC. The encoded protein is CASSLGQGIGYGYTF.

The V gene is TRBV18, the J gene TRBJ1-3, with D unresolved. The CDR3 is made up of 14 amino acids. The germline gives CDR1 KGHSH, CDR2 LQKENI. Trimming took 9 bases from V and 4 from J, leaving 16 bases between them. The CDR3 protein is CASLITEIGNTIYF. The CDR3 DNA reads TGTGCCAGTTTAATTACAGAGATCGGAAACACCATATATTTT.

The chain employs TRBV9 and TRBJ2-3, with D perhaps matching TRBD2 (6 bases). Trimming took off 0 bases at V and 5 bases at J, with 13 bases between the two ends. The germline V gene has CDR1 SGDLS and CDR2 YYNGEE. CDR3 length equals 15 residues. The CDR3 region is CASSVVGGVVDTQYF. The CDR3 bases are TGTGCCAGCAGCGTAGTGGGCGGGGTGGTAGATACGCAGTATTTT.

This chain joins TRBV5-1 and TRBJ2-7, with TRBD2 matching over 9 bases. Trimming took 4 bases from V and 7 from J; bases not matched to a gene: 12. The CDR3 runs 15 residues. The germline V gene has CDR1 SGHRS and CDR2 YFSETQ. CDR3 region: CASSLVAGAPGEQYF. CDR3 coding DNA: TGCGCCAGCAGCCTGGTAGCGGGAGCACCGGGGGAGCAGTACTTC.

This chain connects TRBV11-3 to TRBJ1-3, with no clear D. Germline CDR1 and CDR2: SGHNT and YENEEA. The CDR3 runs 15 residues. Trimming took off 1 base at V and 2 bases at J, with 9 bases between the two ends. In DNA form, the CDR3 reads TGTGCCAGCAGCTTAGGAGGTGGAACTGGAAACACCATATATTTT. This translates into CASSLGGGTGNTIYF.

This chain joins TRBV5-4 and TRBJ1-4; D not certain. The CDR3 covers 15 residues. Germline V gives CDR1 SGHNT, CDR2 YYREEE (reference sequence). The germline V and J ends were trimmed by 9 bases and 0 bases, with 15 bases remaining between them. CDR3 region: CATSGGLATNEKLFF. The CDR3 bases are TGTGCCACCTCGGGAGGCTTGGCAACTAATGAAAAACTGTTTTTT.